A selection of T cell receptor beta chains follows, all from one sample in a study of T cell responses to AZD1222 COVID-19 vaccine. Repertoires were generated with immunoSEQ multiplex PCR, while TCRdb's copy carries only in-frame clones and drops some. Among 110,000 to 150,000 clones listed, 92% were seen once. The sample consisted of peripheral blood, taken on day 0 of AZD1222 vaccination. These receptors originate from an adult in good health. Both conserved end residues are part of each CDR3.

>TRBJ2-1|TRBV5-1
CASSRREVQSYNEQFF
>TRBJ1-1|TRBV5-4
CASSPPTRAGTEAFF
>TRBJ2-7|TRBV12-3/TRBV12-4
CASSKRESGEQYF
>TRBJ2-3|TRBV27
CASRQRDTQYF
>TRBJ2-7|TRBV19
CASQKEGEQYF
>TRBJ1-5|TRBV10-2
CASSGAGAQPQHF
>TRBJ2-3|TRBV29-1
CSVVGADGGSDTQYF
>TRBJ2-7|TRBV27
CASSGGSGLEQYF
>TRBJ1-3|TRBV2
CASKRGLGNTIYF
>TRBJ1-6|TRBV5-5
CASSLQGATSPLHF
>TRBJ1-1|TRBV5-1
CASSLGLTGGAWAFF
>TRBJ2-3|TRBV24-1
CATNDRVTDTQYF
>TRBJ1-2|TRBV12-3/TRBV12-4
CASSFGYGYTF
>TRBJ2-2|TRBV7-2
CASSLGLAANTGELFF
>TRBJ2-3|TRBV5-1
CASSRRITTDTQYF
>TRBJ2-2|TRBV6-5
CASSTGTAVTGELFF
>TRBJ1-5|TRBV20-1
CSASPYGGAQPQHF
>TRBJ2-6|TRBV19
CASSIEGLGANVLTF
>TRBJ2-7|TRBV7-8
CASTREPGEQYF
>TRBJ2-7|TRBV28
CASSSPTSGNYEQYF